This TCR beta chain was sequenced during a study of T cells after yellow fever vaccination. MiXCR, applied by TCRdb to the 5' RACE reads, yields one record per CDR3 protein. The sample lists some 350,000 distinct CDR3 sequences, over 8% seen once, with more than 15% in the top ten. In germline, CDR1 is SGHNT, CDR2 YYREEE (reference sequence). The J segment lost 0 bases and the V segment lost 1 base, leaving 4 bases of the junction unmatched. This CDR3 spans 17 amino acids. The chain couples TRBV5-4 to TRBJ1-2, with 12 positions matching TRBD1. Here the sequenced sample was PBMCs, taken on the day of the first yellow fever vaccination. This receptor was taken from a man between 18 and 29 years old who received the YFV17D yellow fever vaccine. CDR3 sequence reads: CASSLWDRGLSNYGYTF. The CDR3 DNA reads as TGTGCCAGCAGCTTGTGGGACAGGGGGCTCTCTAACTATGGCTACACCTTC.